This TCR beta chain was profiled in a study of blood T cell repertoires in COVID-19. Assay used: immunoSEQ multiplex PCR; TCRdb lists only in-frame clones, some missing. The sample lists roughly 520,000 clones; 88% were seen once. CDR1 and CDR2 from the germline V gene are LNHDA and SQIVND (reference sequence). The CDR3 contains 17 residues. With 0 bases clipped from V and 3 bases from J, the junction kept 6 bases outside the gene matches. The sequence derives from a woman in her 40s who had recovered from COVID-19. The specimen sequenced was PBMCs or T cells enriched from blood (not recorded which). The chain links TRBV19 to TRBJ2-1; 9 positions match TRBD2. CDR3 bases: TGTGCCAGTAGTATAGATCAACTAGCGGGTATCTACAATGAGCAGTTCTTC. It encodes CASSIDQLAGIYNEQFF.